These 4 T cell receptor beta chains share one sample of origin, sequenced in a study of blood T cell repertoires in COVID-19. Some clones are missing from TCRdb's copy, which holds only in-frame ones; the method was immunoSEQ multiplex PCR. The table includes roughly 330,000 clones, around 87% detected once. Sequenced sample: PBMCs or T cells enriched from blood (not recorded which). These receptors all stem from a young woman who had recovered from COVID-19.

This chain links TRBV3-1 (or the pseudogene TRBV3-2) with TRBJ1-6, with D possibly TRBD1 on 5 matching bases. The CDR3 is 15 amino acids. CDR1 is LGHDT, CDR2 YNNKEL, per germline (reference sequence). Between the trimmed V and J ends, which lost 1 base and 5 bases, there was a span of 9 bases. CDR3 sequence: CASSQVAGDNSPLHF. Here the CDR3 DNA reads TGTGCCAGCAGCCAAGTAGCGGGGGATAATTCACCCCTCCACTTT.

This chain uses TRBV18 with TRBJ2-1; 9 bases are shared with TRBD2. J lost 2 bases, V lost 3 bases, and 2 bases had no gene match. This CDR3 comprises 15 residues. Germline lookup yields CDR1 KGHSH and CDR2 LQKENI. The CDR3 region has the DNA TGTGCCAGCTCACCCGGGACTAGCACCTACAATGAGCAGTTCTTC. It encodes CASSPGTSTYNEQFF.

V is TRBV19 and J is TRBJ1-3, with a possible D match to TRBD1 (5 bases). The length of the CDR3 is 16 residues. Trimming shortened V by 1 base and J by 3 bases, and 13 bases separated the two germline ends. Germline V lookup: CDR1 LNHDA, CDR2 SQIVND (reference sequence). The CDR3: CASSIGGRGGGNTIYF. CDR3 bases: TGTGCCAGTAGTATAGGAGGAAGGGGAGGTGGAAACACCATATATTTT.

The chain uses TRBV7-3 and TRBJ2-1; 9 bases line up with TRBD1. Germline CDR1 SGHTA, CDR2 FQGTGA. This CDR3 region has 15 residues. V shed 5 bases, J shed 4 bases, and the junction held 6 bases outside the gene matches. The CDR3 nucleotides read TGTGCCAGCAGCCCGGACAGGGGATTTTACAATGAGCAGTTCTTC. Translation: CASSPDRGFYNEQFF.